This T cell receptor beta chain derives from a study of T-cell reconstitution after alpha-beta-depleted transplantation in children. Library preparation (for TCRbeta) was performed with unique molecular identifiers. TCRdb re-called the PCR reads through MiXCR, storing one row per CDR3 protein. Of roughly 500,000 distinct CDR3 sequences listed, approximately 20% are singletons. Trimming left V 5 bases short and J 4 bases short, with 12 bases between. CDR1 SEHNR and CDR2 FQNEAQ come from the germline V gene (reference sequence). The CDR3 spans 14 residues. The origin of this receptor is a human donor who donated a stem cell graft to a child with acute lymphoblastic leukemia. The rearrangement uses TRBV7-9 and TRBJ1-5, with D maybe TRBD1 (5 bases). Sequenced material: PBMCs from the stem cell graft donor, taken from the stem cell graft. CDR3 sequence: CASSRWGSNQPQHF. Written as DNA, the CDR3 is TGTGCCAGCAGCCGATGGGGGTCTAATCAGCCCCAGCATTTT.